This section outlines one TCR beta chain sequence together with its context. The read ends 3 residues shy of where the CDR3 ends; the end is completed using the germline J gene. These data are taken from a study of T cells in women clearing cervical HPV infection. Study-level background: Blood came at first lesion visit for cases, post-clearance for controls.

Clones were sequenced by immunoSEQ multiplex PCR, and TCRdb holds only the in-frame ones, with some missing. There are about 25,000 clones in the sample, with around 7.2% held by the top ten. The CDR3 sequence is 13 residues long. Per germline, CDR1 LNHDA and CDR2 SQIVND (reference sequence). V dropped 5 bases and J dropped 2 bases, with 10 bases sitting between them. V gene TRBV19 combines with J gene TRBJ2-7; D is perhaps TRBD1 (5 bases). This clonotype was sampled from a woman aged 18-69 years with a cervical HPV16 infection that either progressed to CIN3+ or cleared (not recorded which). Sample: blood buffy coat. Incomplete CDR3 DNA: TGTGCCAGTAGTCTTCGGACAACCTACGAG. Protein sequence: CASSLRTTYE. The full CDR3 protein reads CASSLRTTYEQYF.